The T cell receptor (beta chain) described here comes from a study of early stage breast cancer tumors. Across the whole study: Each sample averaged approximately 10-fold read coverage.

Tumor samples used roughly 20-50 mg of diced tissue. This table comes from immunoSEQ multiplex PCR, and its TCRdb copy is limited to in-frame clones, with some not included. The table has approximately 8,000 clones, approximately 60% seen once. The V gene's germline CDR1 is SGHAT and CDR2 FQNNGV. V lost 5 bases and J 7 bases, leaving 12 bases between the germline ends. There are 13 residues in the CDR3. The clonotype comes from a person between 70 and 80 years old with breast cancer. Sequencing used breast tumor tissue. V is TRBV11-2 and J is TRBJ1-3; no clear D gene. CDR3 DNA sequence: TGTGCCAGCAGCCTCGAAACGCGGAACACCATATATTTT. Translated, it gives CASSLETRNTIYF.